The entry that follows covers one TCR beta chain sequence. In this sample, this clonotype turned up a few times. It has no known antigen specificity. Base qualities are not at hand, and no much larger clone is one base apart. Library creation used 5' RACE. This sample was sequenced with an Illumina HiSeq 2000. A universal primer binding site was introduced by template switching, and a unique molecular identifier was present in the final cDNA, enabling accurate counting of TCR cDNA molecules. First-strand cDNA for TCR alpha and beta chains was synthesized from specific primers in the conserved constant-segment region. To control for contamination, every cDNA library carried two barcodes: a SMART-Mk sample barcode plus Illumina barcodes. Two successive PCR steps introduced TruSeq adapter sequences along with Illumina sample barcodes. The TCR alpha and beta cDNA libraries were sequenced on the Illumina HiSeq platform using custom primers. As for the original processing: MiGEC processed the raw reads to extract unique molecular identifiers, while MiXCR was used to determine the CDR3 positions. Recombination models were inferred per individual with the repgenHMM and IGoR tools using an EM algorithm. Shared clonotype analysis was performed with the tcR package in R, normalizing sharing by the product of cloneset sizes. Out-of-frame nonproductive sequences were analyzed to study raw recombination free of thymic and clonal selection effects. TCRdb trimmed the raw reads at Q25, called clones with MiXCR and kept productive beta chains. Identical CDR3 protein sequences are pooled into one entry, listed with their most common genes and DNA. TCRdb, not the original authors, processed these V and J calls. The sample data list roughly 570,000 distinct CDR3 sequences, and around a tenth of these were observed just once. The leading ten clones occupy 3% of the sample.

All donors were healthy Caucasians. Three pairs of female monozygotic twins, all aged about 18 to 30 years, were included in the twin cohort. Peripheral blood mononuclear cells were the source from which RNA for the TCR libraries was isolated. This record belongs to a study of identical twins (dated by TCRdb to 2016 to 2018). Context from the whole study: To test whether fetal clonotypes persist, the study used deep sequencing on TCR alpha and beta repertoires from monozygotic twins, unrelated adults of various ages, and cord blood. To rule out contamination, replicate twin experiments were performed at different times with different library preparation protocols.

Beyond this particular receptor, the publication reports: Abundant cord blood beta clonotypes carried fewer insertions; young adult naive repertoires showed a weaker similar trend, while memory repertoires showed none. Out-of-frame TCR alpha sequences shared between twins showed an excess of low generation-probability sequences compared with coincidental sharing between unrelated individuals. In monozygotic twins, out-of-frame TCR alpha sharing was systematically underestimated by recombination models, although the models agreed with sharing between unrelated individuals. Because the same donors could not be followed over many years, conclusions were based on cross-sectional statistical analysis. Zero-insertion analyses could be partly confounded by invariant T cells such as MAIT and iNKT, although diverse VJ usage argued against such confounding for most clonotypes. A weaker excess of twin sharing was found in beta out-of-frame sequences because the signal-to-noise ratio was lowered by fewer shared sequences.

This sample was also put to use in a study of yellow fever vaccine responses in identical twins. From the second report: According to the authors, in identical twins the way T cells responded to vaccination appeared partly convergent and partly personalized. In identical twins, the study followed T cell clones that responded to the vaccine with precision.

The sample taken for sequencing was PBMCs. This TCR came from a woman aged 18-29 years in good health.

The CDR3 amino acid sequence is: CASSWTGVGNEQFF. DNA sequence: TGTGCCAGCAGTTGGACAGGGGTGGGCAATGAGCAGTTCTTC. Rearrangement joined TRBV28 to TRBJ2-1, with 9 junctional bases fitting TRBD1. From its cysteine to its phenylalanine, the CDR3 spans 14 amino acids. Only the CDR3 DNA is retained, 42 bases long and in frame from the first base. From V the trimming removes 4 bases and from J it removes 6 bases, while the gene matches leave 4 bases of the junction unaccounted for. CDR1 and CDR2 are drawn from the germline V gene: MDHEN, SYDVKM.